The present entry profiles one TCR beta chain with its context. Its antigen is unidentified. Researchers ran the PCR with 60 Vbeta and 13 Jbeta primers. The repertoire was sequenced with immunoSEQ multiplex PCR; TCRdb's copy has only in-frame clones and lacks some. Among about 130,000 clones listed, around 82% were seen once. These data are taken from a study of cytomegalovirus exposure and HLA in healthy donors. Study-wide findings and caveats: Among CMV-associated TCR beta chains, most appeared HLA-restricted in a later analysis. Within the data, a cluster of highly shared sequence variants was likely a sequencing artifact. Reportedly, TCR beta sequences accurately predicted HLA-A and HLA-B alleles in most subjects.

This CDR3 comprises 15 residues. Looked up from germline, CDR1 is SGHTA and CDR2 is FQGNSA. The ends were cut back, 1 base at V and 3 bases at J, with 10 bases in the middle. The chain has TRBV7-2 and TRBJ2-4; D is ambiguous. The sequencing input was PBMCs. This receptor was obtained from a boy aged 5-17 years in good health and CMV-seronegative. The CDR3 region is CASSLGGNGKNIQYF. In nucleotides, the CDR3 is TGTGCCAGCAGCTTAGGAGGAAATGGCAAAAACATTCAGTACTTC.